This T cell receptor beta chain originates from a study of blood T cell repertoires in COVID-19. Overall study context: T cells, B-cell-depleted T cells, or PBMCs provided the cDNA or gDNA that served as material.

Participants were aged about 18 to 89 years from about two dozen US areas. Clinical history as reported by participants underpinned cohort assignment. This clone was counted a single time. In the same sample, other DNA sequences code for this CDR3. Clones were read by immunoSEQ multiplex PCR, and TCRdb kept only the in-frame ones, dropping some. The data hold about 270,000 clones, with about 85% observed a single time. Germline V gene lookup returns CDR1 MNHEY and CDR2 SMNVEV (reference sequence). The V gene lost 5 bases and the J gene lost 1 base, with 8 bases spanning the gap. The CDR3 runs to 13 residues.

This TCR was recovered from a woman between 50 and 59 years old who had recovered from COVID-19. The chain is built from TRBV27 and TRBJ1-1, with D possibly TRBD1 on 5 matching bases. Sample: PBMCs or T cells enriched from blood (not recorded which). CDR3 region: CASSLRGNTEAFF. The CDR3 region has the DNA TGTGCCAGCAGTCTAAGGGGGAACACTGAAGCTTTCTTT.